This T cell receptor (beta chain) was profiled in a study of response to subunit inactivated influenza vaccine. Whole-study results and caveats: Authors suggested seasonal influenza vaccinations each recruit few new T cells.

TCRdb used MiXCR to reprocess the RT-PCR reads, holding one entry per CDR3 protein. The data hold a few hundred thousand distinct CDR3 sequences, with 14% observed a single time. Regarding this clonotype: Antigen unknown.

Sequences were derived from PBMCs from blood, sampled 12 days after vaccination. The receptor was isolated from a man aged 50-59 years who received an inactivated influenza vaccine.

The CDR3 nucleotides read TGTGCCAGCAGCCGGGACAACACATATGGCTACACCTTC. This codes for CASSRDNTYGYTF. The V call is TRBV25-1, the J call TRBJ1-2, with D possibly TRBD1 on 6 matching bases. With 6 bases removed from V and 5 bases from J, the gap between germline ends came to 13 bases. This CDR3 comprises 13 residues. Germline lookup yields CDR1 MGHDK and CDR2 SYGVNS.